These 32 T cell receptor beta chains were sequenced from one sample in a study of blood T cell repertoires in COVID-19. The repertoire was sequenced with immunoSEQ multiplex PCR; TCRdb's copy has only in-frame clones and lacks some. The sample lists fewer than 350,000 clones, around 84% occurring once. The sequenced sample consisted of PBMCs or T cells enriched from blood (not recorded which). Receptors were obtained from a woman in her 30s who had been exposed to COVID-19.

The CDR3 sequence: CASTPGSLEVYGYTF. CDR3 nucleotide sequence: TGTGCCAGTACCCCCGGGTCCCTGGAGGTCTATGGCTACACCTTC. The V gene is TRBV19, the J gene TRBJ1-2; D not resolved. CDR3 length: 15 amino acids. Germline assignment: CDR1 LNHDA and CDR2 SQIVND (reference sequence). Between the trimmed V and J ends, which lost 7 bases and 4 bases, there was a span of 19 bases.

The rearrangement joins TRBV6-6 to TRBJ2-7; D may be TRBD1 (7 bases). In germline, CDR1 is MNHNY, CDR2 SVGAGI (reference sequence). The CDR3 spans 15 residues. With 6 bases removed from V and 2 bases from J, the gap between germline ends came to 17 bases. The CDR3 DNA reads TGTGCCAGCAGCCCGGGCGGGACAGTTCCCTACGAGCAGTACTTC. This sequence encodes CASSPGGTVPYEQYF.

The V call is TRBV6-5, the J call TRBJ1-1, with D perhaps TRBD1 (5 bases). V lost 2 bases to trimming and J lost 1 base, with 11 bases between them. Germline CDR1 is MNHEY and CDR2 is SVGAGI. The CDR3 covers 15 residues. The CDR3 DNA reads TGTGCCAGCAGTTACACTCAGGGCCCGAACACTGAAGCTTTCTTT. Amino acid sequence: CASSYTQGPNTEAFF.

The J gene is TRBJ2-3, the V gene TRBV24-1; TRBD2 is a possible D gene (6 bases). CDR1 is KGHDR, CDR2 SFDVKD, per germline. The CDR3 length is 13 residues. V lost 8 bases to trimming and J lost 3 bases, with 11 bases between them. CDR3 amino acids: CATKAGTTDTQYF. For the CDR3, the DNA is TGTGCCACCAAGGCAGGGACTACAGATACGCAGTATTTT.

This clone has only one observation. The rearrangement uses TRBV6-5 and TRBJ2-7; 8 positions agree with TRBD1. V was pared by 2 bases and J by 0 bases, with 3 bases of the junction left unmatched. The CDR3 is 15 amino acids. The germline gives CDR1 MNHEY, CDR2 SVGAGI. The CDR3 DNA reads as TGTGCCAGCAGTTACGTTGGACAGGGCTCCTACGAGCAGTACTTC. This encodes CASSYVGQGSYEQYF.

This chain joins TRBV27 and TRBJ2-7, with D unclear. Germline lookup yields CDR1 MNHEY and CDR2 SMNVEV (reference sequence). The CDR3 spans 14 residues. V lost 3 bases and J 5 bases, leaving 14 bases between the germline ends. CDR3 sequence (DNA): TGTGCCAGCAGTTTTCGCGCGAGCCCTGACGAGCAGTACTTC. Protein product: CASSFRASPDEQYF.

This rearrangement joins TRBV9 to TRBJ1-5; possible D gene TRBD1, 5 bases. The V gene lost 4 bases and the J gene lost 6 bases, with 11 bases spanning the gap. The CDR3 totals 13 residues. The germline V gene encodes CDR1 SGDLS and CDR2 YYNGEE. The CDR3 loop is CASSRSGGQPQHF. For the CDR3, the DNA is TGTGCCAGCAGCCGCTCCGGGGGTCAGCCCCAGCATTTT.

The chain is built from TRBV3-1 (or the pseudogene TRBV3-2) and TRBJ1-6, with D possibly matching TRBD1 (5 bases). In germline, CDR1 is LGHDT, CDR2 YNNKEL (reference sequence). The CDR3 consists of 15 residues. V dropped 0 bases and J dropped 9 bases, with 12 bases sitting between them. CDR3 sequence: CASSQDWGEGSPLHF. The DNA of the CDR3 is TGTGCCAGCAGCCAAGATTGGGGGGAGGGTTCACCCCTCCACTTT.

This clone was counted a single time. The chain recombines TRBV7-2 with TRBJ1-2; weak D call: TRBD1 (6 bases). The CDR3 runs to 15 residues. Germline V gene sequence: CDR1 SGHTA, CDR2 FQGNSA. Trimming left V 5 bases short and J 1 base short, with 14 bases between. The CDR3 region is CASSPTTGINYGYTF. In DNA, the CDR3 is TGTGCCAGCAGCCCTACCACAGGGATTAACTATGGCTACACCTTC.

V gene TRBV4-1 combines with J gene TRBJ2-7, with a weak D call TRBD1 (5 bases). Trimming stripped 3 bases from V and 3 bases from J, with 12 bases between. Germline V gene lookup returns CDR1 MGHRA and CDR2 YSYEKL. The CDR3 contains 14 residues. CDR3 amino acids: CASSQAKGNYEQYF. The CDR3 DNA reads TGCGCCAGCAGCCAGGCTAAGGGGAACTACGAGCAGTACTTC.

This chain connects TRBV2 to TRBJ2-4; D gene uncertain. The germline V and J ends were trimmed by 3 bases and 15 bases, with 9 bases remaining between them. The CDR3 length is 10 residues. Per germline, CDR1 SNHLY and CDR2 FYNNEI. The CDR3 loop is CASSETRLYF. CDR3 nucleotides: TGTGCCAGCAGTGAGACAAGGCTGTACTTC.

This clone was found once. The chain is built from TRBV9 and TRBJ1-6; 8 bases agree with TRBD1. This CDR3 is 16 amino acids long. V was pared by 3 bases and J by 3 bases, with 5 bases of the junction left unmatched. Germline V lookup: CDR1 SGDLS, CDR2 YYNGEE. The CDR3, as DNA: TGTGCCAGCAGCGGAGGACAGGGCAACTATAATTCACCCCTCCACTTT. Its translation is CASSGGQGNYNSPLHF.

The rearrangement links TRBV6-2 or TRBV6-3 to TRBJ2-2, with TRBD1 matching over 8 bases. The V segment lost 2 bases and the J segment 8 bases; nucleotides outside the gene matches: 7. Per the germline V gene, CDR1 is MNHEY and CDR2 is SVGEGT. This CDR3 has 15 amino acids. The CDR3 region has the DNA TGTGCCAGCAGTTACGTCGCAGGGGGCACAGGGGAGCTGTTTTTT. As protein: CASSYVAGGTGELFF.

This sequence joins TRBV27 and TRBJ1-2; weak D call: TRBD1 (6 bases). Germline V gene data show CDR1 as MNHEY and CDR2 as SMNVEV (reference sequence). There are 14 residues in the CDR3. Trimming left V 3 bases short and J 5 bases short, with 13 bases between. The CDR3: CASSFLQGPYGYTF. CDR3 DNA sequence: TGTGCCAGCAGTTTTCTACAGGGACCGTATGGCTACACCTTC.

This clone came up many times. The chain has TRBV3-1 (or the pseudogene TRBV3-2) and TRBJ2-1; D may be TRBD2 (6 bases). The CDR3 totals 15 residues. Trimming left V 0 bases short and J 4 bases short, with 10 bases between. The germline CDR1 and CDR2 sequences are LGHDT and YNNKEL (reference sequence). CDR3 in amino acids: CASSQEETSYNEQFF. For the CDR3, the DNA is TGTGCCAGCAGCCAAGAGGAGACTAGTTACAATGAGCAGTTCTTC.

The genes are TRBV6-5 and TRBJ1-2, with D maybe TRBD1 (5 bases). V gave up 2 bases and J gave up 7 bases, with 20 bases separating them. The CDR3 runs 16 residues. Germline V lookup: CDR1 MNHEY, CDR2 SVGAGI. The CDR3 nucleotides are TGTGCCAGCAGTTACACCGAATGGGACTCGGTGGGTGGCTACACCTTC. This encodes CASSYTEWDSVGGYTF.

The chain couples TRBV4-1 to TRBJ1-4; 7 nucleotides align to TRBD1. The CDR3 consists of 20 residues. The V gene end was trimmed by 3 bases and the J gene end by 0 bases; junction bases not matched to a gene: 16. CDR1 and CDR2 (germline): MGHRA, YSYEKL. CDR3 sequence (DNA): TGCGCCAGCAGCCATCCCGACCGGGACAGCTTCCTCGCAACTAATGAAAAACTGTTTTTT. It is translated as CASSHPDRDSFLATNEKLFF.

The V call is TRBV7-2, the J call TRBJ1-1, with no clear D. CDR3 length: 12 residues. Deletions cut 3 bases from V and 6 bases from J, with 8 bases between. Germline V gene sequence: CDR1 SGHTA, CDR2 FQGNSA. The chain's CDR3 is CASSFRGAEAFF. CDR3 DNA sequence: TGTGCCAGCAGCTTCAGAGGTGCTGAAGCTTTCTTT. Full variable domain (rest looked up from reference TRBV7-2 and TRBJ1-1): GAGVSQSPSNKVTEKGKDVELRCDPISGHTALYWYRQSLGQGLEFLIYFQGNSAPDKSGLPSDRFSAERTGGSVSTLTIQRTQQEDSAVYLCASSFRGAEAFFGQGTRLTVV.

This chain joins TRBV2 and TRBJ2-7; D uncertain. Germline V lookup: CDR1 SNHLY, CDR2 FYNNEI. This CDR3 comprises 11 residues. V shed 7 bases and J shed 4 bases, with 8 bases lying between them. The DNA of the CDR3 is TGTGCCAGCACTCTATATTACGAGCAGTACTTC. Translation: CASTLYYEQYF.

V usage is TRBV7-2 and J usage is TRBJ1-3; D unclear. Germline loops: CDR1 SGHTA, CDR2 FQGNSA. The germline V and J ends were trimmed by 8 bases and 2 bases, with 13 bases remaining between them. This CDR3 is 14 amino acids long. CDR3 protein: CASELYGAGNTIYF. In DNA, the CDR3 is TGTGCCAGCGAGCTATATGGTGCTGGAAACACCATATATTTT.

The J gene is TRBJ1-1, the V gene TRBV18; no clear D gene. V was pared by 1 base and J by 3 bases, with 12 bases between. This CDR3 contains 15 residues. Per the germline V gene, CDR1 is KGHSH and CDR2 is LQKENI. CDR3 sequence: CASSPLKSPDTEAFF. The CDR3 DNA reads TGTGCCAGCTCACCACTGAAGAGCCCGGACACTGAAGCTTTCTTT.

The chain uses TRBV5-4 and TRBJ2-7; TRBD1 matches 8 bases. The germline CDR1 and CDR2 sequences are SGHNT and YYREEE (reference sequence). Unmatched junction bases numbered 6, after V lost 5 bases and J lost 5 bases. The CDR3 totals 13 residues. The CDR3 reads CASRTDRDNEQYF. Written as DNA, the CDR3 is TGTGCCAGCAGAACGGACAGGGACAACGAGCAGTACTTC.

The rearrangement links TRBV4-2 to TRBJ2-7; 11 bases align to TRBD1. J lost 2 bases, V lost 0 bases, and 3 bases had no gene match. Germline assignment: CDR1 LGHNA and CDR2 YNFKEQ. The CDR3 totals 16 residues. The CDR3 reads CASSQEGTGGTYEQYF. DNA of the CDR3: TGTGCCAGCAGCCAAGAAGGGACAGGGGGAACCTACGAGCAGTACTTC.

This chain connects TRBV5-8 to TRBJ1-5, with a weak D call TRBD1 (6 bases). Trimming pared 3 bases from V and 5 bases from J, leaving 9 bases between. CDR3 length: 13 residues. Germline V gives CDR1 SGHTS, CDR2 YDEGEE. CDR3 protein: CASSSQGDQPQHF. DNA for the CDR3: TGTGCCAGCAGCTCACAGGGCGATCAGCCCCAGCATTTT.

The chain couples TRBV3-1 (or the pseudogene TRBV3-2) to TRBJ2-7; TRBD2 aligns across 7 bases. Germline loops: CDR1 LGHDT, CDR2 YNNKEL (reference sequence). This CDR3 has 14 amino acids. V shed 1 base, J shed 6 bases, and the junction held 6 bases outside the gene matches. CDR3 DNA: TGTGCCAGCAGCCAAGGGGGGGGAGTCGCCGAGCAGTACTTC. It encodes CASSQGGGVAEQYF.

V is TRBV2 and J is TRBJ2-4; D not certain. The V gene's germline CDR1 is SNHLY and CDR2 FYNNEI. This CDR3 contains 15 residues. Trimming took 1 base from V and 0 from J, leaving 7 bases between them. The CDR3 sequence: CASSEDSPAKNIQYF. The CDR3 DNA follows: TGTGCCAGCAGTGAAGACAGCCCAGCCAAAAACATTCAGTACTTC.

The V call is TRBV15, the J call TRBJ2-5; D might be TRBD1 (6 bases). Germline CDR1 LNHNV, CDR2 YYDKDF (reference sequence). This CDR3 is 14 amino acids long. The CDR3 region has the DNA TGTGCGACCCATCCTGGGACAACTCAAGAGACCCAGTACTTC. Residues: CATHPGTTQETQYF.

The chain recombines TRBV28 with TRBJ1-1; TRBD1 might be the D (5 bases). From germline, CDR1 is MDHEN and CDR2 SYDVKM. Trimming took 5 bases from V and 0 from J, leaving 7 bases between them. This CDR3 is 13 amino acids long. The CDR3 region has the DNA TGTGCCAGCAGTCAGGACATGAACACTGAAGCTTTCTTT. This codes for CASSQDMNTEAFF.

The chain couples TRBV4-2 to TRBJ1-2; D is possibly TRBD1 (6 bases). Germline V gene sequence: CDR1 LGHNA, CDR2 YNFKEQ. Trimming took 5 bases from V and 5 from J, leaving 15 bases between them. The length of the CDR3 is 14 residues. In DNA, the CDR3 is TGTGCCAGCAGCAAACAGGGCATGGGGTATGGCTACACCTTC. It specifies CASSKQGMGYGYTF.

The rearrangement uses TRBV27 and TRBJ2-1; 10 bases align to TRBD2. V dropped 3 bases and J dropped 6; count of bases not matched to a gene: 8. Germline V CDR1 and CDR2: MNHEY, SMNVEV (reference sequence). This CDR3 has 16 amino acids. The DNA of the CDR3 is TGTGCCAGCAGTTTGAAGCCTAGCGGGAGAATCAATGAGCAGTTCTTC. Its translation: CASSLKPSGRINEQFF.

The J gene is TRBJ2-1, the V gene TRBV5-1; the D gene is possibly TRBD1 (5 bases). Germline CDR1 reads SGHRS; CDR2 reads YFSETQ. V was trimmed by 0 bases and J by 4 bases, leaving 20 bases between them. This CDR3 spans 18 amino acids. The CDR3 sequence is CASSLDPIGKGSYNEQFF. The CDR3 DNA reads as TGCGCCAGCAGCTTGGATCCGATAGGGAAGGGGTCATACAATGAGCAGTTCTTC. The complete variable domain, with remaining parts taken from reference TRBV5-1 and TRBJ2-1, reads KAGVTQTPRYLIKTRGQQVTLSCSPISGHRSVSWYQQTPGQGLQFLFEYFSETQRNKGNFPGRFSGRQFSNSRSEMNVSTLELGDSALYLCASSLDPIGKGSYNEQFFGPGTRLTVL.

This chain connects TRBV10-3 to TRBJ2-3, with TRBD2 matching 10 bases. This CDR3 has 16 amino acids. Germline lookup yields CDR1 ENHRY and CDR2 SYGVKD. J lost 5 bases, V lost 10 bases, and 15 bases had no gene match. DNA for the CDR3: TGTGCCACCCGGGATTCGGAGCGGGAGGGTGGAGATACGCAGTATTTT. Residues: CATRDSEREGGDTQYF.